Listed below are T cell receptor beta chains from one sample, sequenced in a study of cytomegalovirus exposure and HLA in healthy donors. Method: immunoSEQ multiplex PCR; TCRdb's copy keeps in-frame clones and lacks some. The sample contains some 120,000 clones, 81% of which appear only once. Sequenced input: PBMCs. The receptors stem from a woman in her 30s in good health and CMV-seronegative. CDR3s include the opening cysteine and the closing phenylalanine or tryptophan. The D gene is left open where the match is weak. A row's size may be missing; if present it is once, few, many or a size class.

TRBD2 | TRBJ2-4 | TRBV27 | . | CASSPYRGWAGGPNIQYF | TGTGCCAGCAGTCCATATCGGGGTTGGGCGGGAGGGCCGAACATTCAGTACTTC
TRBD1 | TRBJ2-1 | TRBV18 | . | CASSVKGARNNEQFF | TGTGCCAGCTCAGTGAAGGGGGCTAGGAACAATGAGCAGTTCTTC
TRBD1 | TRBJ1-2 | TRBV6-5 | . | CASSRTGHYGYTF | TGTGCCAGCAGTCGGACAGGGCACTATGGCTACACCTTC
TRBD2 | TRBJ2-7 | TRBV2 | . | CASSDVASGNYEQYF | TGTGCCAGCAGTGACGTGGCTAGCGGGAACTACGAGCAGTACTTC
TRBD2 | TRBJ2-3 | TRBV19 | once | CASSMLAGITDTQYF | TGTGCCAGTAGTATGTTAGCGGGGATCACAGATACGCAGTATTTT
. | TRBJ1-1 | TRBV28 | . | CASSQVNTEAFF | TGTGCCAGCAGTCAGGTGAACACTGAAGCTTTCTTT
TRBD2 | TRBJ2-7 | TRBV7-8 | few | CASSPGRESPYEQYF | TGTGCCAGCAGCCCGGGGCGGGAGAGCCCCTACGAGCAGTACTTC
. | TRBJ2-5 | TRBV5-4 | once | CASSLGRGTREQYF | TGTGCCAGCAGCTTGGGCAGGGGTACGCGAGAGCAGTACTTC
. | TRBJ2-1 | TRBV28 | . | CASSLFAGSSYNEQFF | TGTGCCAGCAGTTTATTTGCGGGAAGCTCCTACAATGAGCAGTTCTTC
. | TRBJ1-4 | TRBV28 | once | CASSLRQGRWDEKLFF | TGTGCCAGCAGCCTGAGGCAGGGCAGGTGGGATGAAAAACTGTTTTTT
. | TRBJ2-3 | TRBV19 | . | CASSITRSQGTDTQYF | TGTGCCAGTAGTATTACCCGATCTCAGGGCACAGATACGCAGTATTTT
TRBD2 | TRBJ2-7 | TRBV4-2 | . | CASSPMTSGAHYEQYF | TGTGCCAGCAGCCCGATGACTAGCGGGGCTCACTACGAGCAGTACTTC
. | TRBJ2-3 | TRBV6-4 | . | CASSEQEEDTQYF | TGTGCCAGCAGTGAACAAGAGGAAGATACGCAGTATTTT
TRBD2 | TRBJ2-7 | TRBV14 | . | CASSQVAASGNPSYEQYF | TGTGCCAGCAGCCAAGTGGCGGCTAGCGGGAACCCCTCCTACGAGCAGTACTTC
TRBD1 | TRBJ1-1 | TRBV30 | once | CAWGAGTGNPMNTEAFF | TGTGCCTGGGGGGCCGGGACAGGGAATCCCATGAACACTGAAGCTTTCTTT
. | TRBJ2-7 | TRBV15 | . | CATSRAGPYEQYF | TGTGCCACCAGCAGGGCAGGGCCCTACGAGCAGTACTTC
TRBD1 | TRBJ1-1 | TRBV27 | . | CASSSQGAVGTEAFF | TGTGCCAGCAGTTCGCAGGGGGCAGTCGGCACTGAAGCTTTCTTT
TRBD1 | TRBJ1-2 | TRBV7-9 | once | CASSLDVTGRGYTF | TGTGCCAGCAGCTTAGATGTGACAGGGCGGGGCTACACCTTC
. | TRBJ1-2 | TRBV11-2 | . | CASSLGSGYGYTF | TGTGCCAGCAGCTTAGGCTCGGGCTATGGCTACACCTTC
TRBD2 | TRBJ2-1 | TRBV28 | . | CASTTGLAGLWEQFF | TGTGCCAGCACCACGGGACTAGCGGGCCTCTGGGAGCAGTTCTTC
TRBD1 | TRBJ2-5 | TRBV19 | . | CASSIRGGEETQYF | TGTGCCAGTAGTATTCGAGGGGGCGAGGAGACCCAGTACTTC
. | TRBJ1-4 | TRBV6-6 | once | CASSRTANEKLFF | TGTGCCAGCAGCCGCACAGCTAATGAAAAACTGTTTTTT
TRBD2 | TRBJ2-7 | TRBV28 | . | CATTPGASGTYEQYF | TGTGCCACAACCCCCGGGGCTAGCGGAACCTACGAGCAGTACTTC